Following are 13 T cell receptor beta chains from one sample sequenced in a study of blood T cell repertoires in COVID-19 (dated by TCRdb to the early 2020s). The library came from the immunoSEQ multiplex PCR assay. The clones in this table, taken by TCRdb from immuneACCESS, are in-frame only. Not every clone is retained; where verified, under half of the shortfall comes from an unresolved V gene, and the cause of the rest is unknown. For this sample there are about 170,000 clones; less than 85% appear just once. The ten largest clones capture 3.5% to 5% of the sample. Sequencing was done on a sample of PBMCs or T cells enriched from blood (not recorded which). These receptors were taken from a woman aged 50 to 60 who had recovered from COVID-19.

The chain recombines TRBV7-8 with TRBJ1-5; TRBD1 matches 7 bases. CDR3 length equals 16 residues. Germline V gives CDR1 SGHVS, CDR2 FQNEAQ. Trimming took 4 bases from V and 0 from J; bases not matched to a gene: 6. CDR3 coding DNA: TGTGCCAGCAGCTCGGGACAGAGAAATAGCAATCAGCCCCAGCATTTT. Its protein product is CASSSGQRNSNQPQHF.

The rearrangement uses TRBV28 and TRBJ1-5, with TRBD1 identical over 8 bases. The V segment lost 5 bases and the J segment 7 bases; nucleotides outside the gene matches: 10. The germline gives CDR1 MDHEN, CDR2 SYDVKM. CDR3 length: 15 residues. The CDR3 DNA reads as TGTGCCAGCAGTCAACCGGACAGGGATAGCCAGCCCCAGCATTTT. It encodes CASSQPDRDSQPQHF.

The chain links TRBV9 to TRBJ2-5; D is perhaps TRBD1 (6 bases). The CDR3 covers 18 residues. V lost 0 bases and J lost 4, with 22 bases in between. Germline V gene lookup returns CDR1 SGDLS and CDR2 YYNGEE. This chain's CDR3 is CASSVGLLTGTQGETQYF. CDR3 bases: TGTGCCAGCAGCGTAGGATTACTGACAGGTACTCAGGGAGAGACCCAGTACTTC.

The chain employs TRBV19 and TRBJ2-4, with a possible D match to TRBD1 (6 bases). Germline loops: CDR1 LNHDA, CDR2 SQIVND (reference sequence). The ends were cut back, 5 bases at V and 7 bases at J, with 18 bases in the middle. The CDR3 is made up of 15 amino acids. The chain's CDR3 is CASSVRTEPVNIQYF. Here the CDR3 DNA reads TGTGCCAGTAGTGTGAGGACAGAACCTGTGAACATTCAGTACTTC.

This clone was counted a few times. The V and J genes are TRBV9 and TRBJ1-1; no reliable D call. CDR1 SGDLS and CDR2 YYNGEE come from the germline V gene. This CDR3 spans 13 amino acids. Trimming cost V 2 bases and J 1 base, with 6 bases left between them. The CDR3 DNA reads as TGTGCCAGCAGCGTTGACTGGAACACTGAAGCTTTCTTT. Protein: CASSVDWNTEAFF.

The chain joins TRBV29-1 to TRBJ1-1; the match to TRBD1 covers 8 bases. The junction had 2 bases not matched to a gene; V was cut back by 7 bases and J by 4 bases. The CDR3 totals 11 residues. In germline, CDR1 is SQVTM, CDR2 ANQGSEA. The CDR3, as DNA: TGCAGCGCTGACAGGGGCACTGAAGCTTTCTTT. Translation gives CSADRGTEAFF.

This clone was detected only a few times. The CDR3 sequence: CASSITGMGYTF. CDR3 coding DNA: TGTGCCAGCAGCATAACAGGGATGGGCTACACCTTC. This chain links TRBV5-6 with TRBJ1-2; D may be TRBD1 (6 bases). This CDR3 region has 12 residues. Germline lookup yields CDR1 SGHDT and CDR2 YYEEEE. Trimming removed 4 bases at V and 8 bases at J, with 12 bases between.

V is TRBV7-2 and J is TRBJ1-1, with D maybe TRBD1 (5 bases). The CDR3 is 12 residues long. The V gene's germline CDR1 is SGHTA and CDR2 FQGNSA. Trimming shortened V by 3 bases and J by 10 bases, and 12 bases separated the two germline ends. CDR3 nucleotides: TGTGCCAGCAGCTTCTGGGGGGAGAGAGCTTTCTTT. Translated, it gives CASSFWGERAFF.

The chain employs TRBV7-3 and TRBJ1-2, with unresolved D. The V gene's germline CDR1 is SGHTA and CDR2 FQGTGA. The CDR3 runs to 12 residues. Trimming cost V 0 bases and J 6 bases, with 5 bases left between them. DNA for the CDR3: TGTGCCAGCAGCTTAACGGGCAATGGCTACACCTTC. It encodes CASSLTGNGYTF.

About this clone itself: Distinct nucleotide sequences in the sample also encode this CDR3. The CDR3 loop is CASSLNRVEAFF. CDR3 in DNA: TGTGCCAGCAGCTTGAACAGGGTTGAAGCTTTCTTT. V usage is TRBV5-5 and J usage is TRBJ1-1; D is possibly TRBD1 (6 bases). Germline CDR1 is SGHKS and CDR2 is YYEKEE (reference sequence). There are 12 residues in the CDR3. Trimming pared 1 base from V and 7 bases from J, leaving 8 bases between.

The chain joins TRBV6-5 to TRBJ1-2; TRBD1 is a possible D gene (6 bases). Trimming removed 8 bases at V and 8 bases at J, with 24 bases between. Germline-derived CDR1 and CDR2 are MNHEY and SVGAGI. This CDR3 comprises 15 residues. This chain's CDR3 is CASQAVSGANWGYTF. The CDR3, as DNA: TGTGCCAGCCAAGCCGTGTCAGGGGCTAATTGGGGCTACACCTTC.

This clone was recorded only once. This chain links TRBV7-9 with TRBJ1-2, with TRBD1 identical over 12 bases. From germline, CDR1 is SEHNR and CDR2 FQNEAQ (reference sequence). CDR3 length: 17 residues. After removal of 7 bases from V and 2 bases from J, the junction contained 11 bases not matched to a gene. In DNA, the CDR3 is TGTGCCAGCACCCTAATGGGGACAGGGGGCAAAAACTATGGCTACACCTTC. It is translated as CASTLMGTGGKNYGYTF.

This clone was recorded many times. This sequence joins TRBV7-9 and TRBJ2-7; 7 bases align to TRBD2. Germline V gene lookup returns CDR1 SEHNR and CDR2 FQNEAQ (reference sequence). Trimming removed 5 bases from V and 3 bases from J; junction bases left unmatched: 4. This CDR3 comprises 13 residues. The CDR3 is CASSTRTSYEQYV. Written as DNA, the CDR3 is TGTGCCAGCAGCACCCGGACTAGCTACGAGCAGTACGTC.